Each of the 20 T cell receptor beta chains below was sequenced from the same sample in a study of T cells in Graves' hyperthyroidism and ophthalmopathy. Amplification targeted TCR beta CDR3 regions from RNA transcripts. The TCR CDR3 was amplified in a first-round RT-PCR using the HTBI primer set. TCRdb re-derived calls from the multiplex PCR reads in MiXCR, one entry per CDR3 protein. The sample contains 200,000 to 250,000 distinct CDR3 sequences, under 20% of which appear only once. Material for sequencing was blood. Receptors originate from a man aged 45-65 years with Graves' hyperthyroidism.

The chain has TRBV4-1 and TRBJ1-3; D ambiguous. Trimming took off 0 bases at V and 0 bases at J, with 9 bases between the two ends. Germline CDR1 MGHRA, CDR2 YSYEKL. The CDR3 consists of 16 residues. CDR3 sequence (DNA): TGCGCCAGCAGCCAAGACAGGACGAGCTCTGGAAACACCATATATTTT. It translates to CASSQDRTSSGNTIYF.

The chain uses TRBV20-1 and TRBJ1-4; TRBD1 is a possible D gene (6 bases). CDR3 length equals 14 residues. Per the germline V gene, CDR1 is DFQATT and CDR2 is SNEGSKA (reference sequence). V was clipped by 4 bases and J by 8 bases, with 17 bases between them. CDR3 sequence: CSATPGRGWEKLFF. CDR3 nucleotides: TGCAGTGCTACCCCGGGGAGGGGGTGGGAAAAACTGTTTTTT.

Points on this clonotype: Possible read error: a much larger clone is one base away. CDR3 loop: CASSDQLTNYEQYF. For the CDR3, the DNA is TGTGCCAGCAGTGACCAGCTTACGAACTACGAGCAGTACTTC. This chain uses TRBV6-2 or TRBV6-3 with TRBJ2-7; D is uncertain. The CDR3 runs to 14 residues. Germline V gene sequence: CDR1 MNHEY, CDR2 SVGEGT. The ends were cut back, 5 bases at V and 3 bases at J, with 14 bases in the middle.

This clonotype was observed a handful of times. CDR3 sequence reads: CASSLAVGHEQFF. The CDR3 bases are TGTGCCAGCAGCTTAGCGGTGGGCCATGAGCAGTTCTTC. The genes are TRBV7-9 and TRBJ2-1; D not resolved. Germline V lookup: CDR1 SEHNR, CDR2 FQNEAQ (reference sequence). Trimming cost V 0 bases and J 8 bases, with 8 bases left between them. This CDR3 contains 13 residues.

This clonotype has ten or more counts. The rearrangement links TRBV11-2 to TRBJ1-1; no clear D. Germline CDR1 SGHAT, CDR2 FQNNGV. Trimming stripped 4 bases from V and 1 base from J, with 13 bases between. The CDR3 has 15 residues. CDR3 DNA: TGTGCCAGCAGCTCCTTGAAAGGGAGGAACACTGAAGCTTTCTTT. Amino acid sequence: CASSSLKGRNTEAFF.

The chain couples TRBV2 to TRBJ2-1; D remains unclear. V gave up 2 bases and J gave up 4 bases, with 6 bases separating them. Germline V CDR1 and CDR2: SNHLY, FYNNEI. The CDR3 runs to 13 residues. CDR3 nucleotide sequence: TGTGCCAGCAGTGAAATGGTTTACAATGAGCAGTTCTTC. Translation gives CASSEMVYNEQFF. The full variable domain, its missing parts supplied by reference TRBV2 and TRBJ2-1, is EPEVTQTPSHQVTQMGQEVILRCVPISNHLYFYWYRQILGQKVEFLVSFYNNEISEKSEIFDDQFSVERPDGSNFTLKIRSTKLEDSAMYFCASSEMVYNEQFFGPGTRLTVL.

This clonotype appeared once. The gene calls are TRBV6-2 or TRBV6-3 and TRBJ2-7; 7 positions match TRBD2. CDR1 and CDR2 from the germline V gene are MNHEY and SVGEGT. Trimming at V came to 0 bases and at J to 2 bases, leaving 4 bases not matched to a gene. The CDR3 length is 15 residues. The CDR3 region is CASSYSASGPYEQYF. DNA of the CDR3: TGTGCCAGCAGTTACTCGGCTAGCGGCCCCTACGAGCAGTACTTC.

The CDR3 DNA follows: TGTGCCAGCAGATTGGACAGGGGGCCCTCCGGGGAGACCCAGTACTTC. Its translation: CASRLDRGPSGETQYF. The chain carries TRBV6-1 and TRBJ2-5, with TRBD1 identical over 11 bases. V shed 6 bases, J shed 5 bases, and the junction held 11 bases outside the gene matches. Looked up from germline, CDR1 is MNHNS and CDR2 is SASEGT. The CDR3 covers 16 residues.

This clonotype appeared a few times. The chain is built from TRBV2 and TRBJ1-1; D call uncertain. Deletions cut 3 bases from V and 3 bases from J, with 8 bases between. The CDR3 length is 13 residues. Germline assignment: CDR1 SNHLY and CDR2 FYNNEI. CDR3 region: CASSDAEYTEAFF. CDR3 coding DNA: TGTGCCAGCAGTGATGCGGAATACACTGAAGCTTTCTTT.

In this sample, this clonotype turned up many times. The chain couples TRBV6-1 to TRBJ1-1; TRBD1 aligns across 8 bases. The V gene's germline CDR1 is MNHNS and CDR2 SASEGT. V was pared by 5 bases and J by 4 bases, with 9 bases of the junction left unmatched. CDR3 length equals 15 residues. This CDR3 reads CASSWDRWGSTEAFF. The CDR3 nucleotides are TGTGCCAGCAGTTGGGACAGGTGGGGGAGCACTGAAGCTTTCTTT.

The table lists this clonotype with a few counts. Here the CDR3 reads CSVNTVRSDTQYF. The CDR3, as DNA: TGCAGCGTTAATACAGTACGTTCGGATACGCAGTATTTT. The chain links TRBV29-1 to TRBJ2-3; D is undetermined. The CDR3 consists of 13 residues. Germline CDR1 is SQVTM and CDR2 is ANQGSEA. The V end lost 5 bases, the J end lost 6 bases, and 15 bases lay between the germline ends.

The rearrangement uses TRBV5-5 and TRBJ2-6; D unclear. Deletions cut 0 bases from V and 8 bases from J, with 12 bases between. Germline CDR1 reads SGHKS; CDR2 reads YYEKEE (reference sequence). The CDR3 runs 15 residues. CDR3 amino acids: CASSLGPGNPNVLTF. In DNA form, the CDR3 reads TGTGCCAGCAGCTTGGGACCTGGCAATCCCAACGTCCTGACTTTC.

The chain joins TRBV4-3 to TRBJ2-2, with a tentative D call TRBD2 (5 bases). The germline V gene encodes CDR1 LGHNA and CDR2 YSLEER. CDR3 length: 14 amino acids. Between the trimmed V and J ends, which lost 2 bases and 5 bases, there was a span of 9 bases. The CDR3 nucleotides read TGCGCCAGCAGCCAAACTAGGTTGACCGGGGAGCTGTTTTTT. Translating gives CASSQTRLTGELFF.

Comments on this clonotype: A much bigger clone sits one base away, suggesting this may be a read error. The V and J genes are TRBV6-2 or TRBV6-3 and TRBJ2-2; 9 nucleotides match TRBD2. Germline V gives CDR1 MNHEY, CDR2 SVGEGT. The V and J ends lost 6 bases and 3 bases, in that order; junction bases with no gene match: 5. This CDR3 comprises 15 residues. The CDR3 protein is CASRRGRAYTGELFF. DNA of the CDR3: TGTGCCAGCAGGCGCGGGAGGGCCTACACCGGGGAGCTGTTTTTT.

This clonotype was seen many times. The V and J genes are TRBV7-2 and TRBJ2-7, with 7 positions matching TRBD2. V shed 10 bases, J shed 6 bases, and the junction held 12 bases outside the gene matches. The CDR3 loop spans 13 amino acids. Germline values: CDR1 SGHTA, CDR2 FQGNSA. This CDR3 reads CATGWGGMGEQYF. CDR3 in DNA: TGTGCCACCGGTTGGGGGGGGATGGGCGAGCAGTACTTC.

This clonotype has at least ten counts. The gene calls are TRBV7-9 and TRBJ2-3; no clear D. Germline CDR1 reads SEHNR; CDR2 reads FQNEAQ (reference sequence). V dropped 1 base and J dropped 1 base, with 9 bases sitting between them. This CDR3 is 15 amino acids long. CDR3 nucleotides: TGTGCCAGCAGCTTAGTTCGGGTTCGCACAGATACGCAGTATTTT. Translation gives CASSLVRVRTDTQYF. Looking up the rest from reference TRBV7-9 and TRBJ2-3 gives the full variable domain: DTGVSQNPRHKITKRGQNVTFRCDPISEHNRLYWYRQTLGQGPEFLTYFQNEAQLEKSRLLSDRFSAERPKGSFSTLEIQRTEQGDSAMYLCASSLVRVRTDTQYFGPGTRLTVL.

Many counts were recorded for this clonotype. The chain recombines TRBV3-1 with TRBJ1-1; no reliable D call. This CDR3 is 14 amino acids long. In germline, CDR1 is LGHDT, CDR2 YNNKEL (reference sequence). V lost 3 bases, J lost 3 bases, and 11 bases lay in between. CDR3 sequence (DNA): TGTGCCAGCAGCCAGTATAATAAGGACACTGAAGCTTTCTTT. Its translation is CASSQYNKDTEAFF.

This clonotype was recorded at least ten times. The V gene is TRBV28, the J gene TRBJ1-2; D remains ambiguous. The CDR3 has 14 residues. The germline V gene has CDR1 MDHEN and CDR2 SYDVKM. The V and J ends lost 6 bases and 2 bases respectively, with 13 bases between them. This CDR3 reads CASRSQDGNYGYTF. DNA for the CDR3: TGTGCCAGCAGATCCCAGGACGGGAACTATGGCTACACCTTC.

The count of this clonotype is one. This chain joins TRBV7-9 and TRBJ2-7; TRBD2 agrees at 7 bases. This CDR3 is built from 14 residues. Germline V gene lookup returns CDR1 SEHNR and CDR2 FQNEAQ (reference sequence). Trimming took 5 bases from V and 2 from J; bases not matched to a gene: 6. CDR3 loop: CASSRLAGPYEQYF. The CDR3 coding sequence is TGTGCCAGCAGCCGACTAGCTGGACCCTACGAGCAGTACTTC.

In its sample, this clonotype was seen many times. V and J are TRBV2 and TRBJ1-2; 7 bases agree with TRBD1. Trimming removed 0 bases from V and 4 bases from J; junction bases left unmatched: 5. In germline, CDR1 is SNHLY, CDR2 FYNNEI. This CDR3 is built from 15 residues. CDR3 in amino acids: CASSEAWTGPYGYTF. The CDR3 bases are TGTGCCAGCAGTGAAGCCTGGACAGGACCCTATGGCTACACCTTC.